The entry below gives a single T cell receptor (beta chain) sequence along with its context. The data belong to a study of blood T cell repertoires in COVID-19. The wider study: The study drew acute and convalescent COVID-19 samples from the United States, Italy and Spain. In each case, the material was cDNA or gDNA derived from T cells, B-cell-depleted T cells, or PBMCs.

V lost 4 bases, J lost 0 bases, and 13 bases lay in between. Germline CDR1 MDHEN, CDR2 SYDVKM. The CDR3 runs to 16 residues. In the source study's methods: Estimates of nucleated cell counts were drawn from the amplification of reference gene primers. Sequencing was performed with immunoSEQ multiplex PCR; in TCRdb, only in-frame clones are kept and a portion is missing. The DNA was the basis for D and trimming; V, J and clone size are from that table. Of a few hundred thousand clones in the sample, 88% are singletons; the top ten hold roughly 10%. This clonotype originated in a woman in her 70s with COVID-19, enrolled during active disease. The sample comprised peripheral blood. The J gene is TRBJ1-5, the V gene TRBV28; D perhaps matches TRBD1 (5 bases). The CDR3 is CASSSTDTYSNQPQHF. CDR3 coding DNA: TGTGCCAGCAGTTCGACGGACACATATAGCAATCAGCCCCAGCATTTT. The whole variable domain, remainder taken from reference TRBV28 and TRBJ1-5, is DVKVTQSSRYLVKRTGEKVFLECVQDMDHENMFWYRQDPGLGLRLIYFSYDVKMKEKGDIPEGYSVSREKKERFSLILESASTNQTSMYLCASSSTDTYSNQPQHFGDGTRLSIL.